Presented here are 30 T cell receptor beta chains from one specimen sequenced in a study of blood T cells in healthy people across ages. For the second PCR, which ran for 7 to 11 cycles, a sample-barcoded 5' primer and a J-beta primer mix were used. TCRdb re-called the 5' RACE reads with MiXCR, one entry per CDR3 protein. This table has over 1,500,000 distinct CDR3 sequences, 49% appearing once. Material: blood. These receptors came from a woman in her 40s in good health.

This clonotype was seen a few times. The rearrangement links TRBV6-5 to TRBJ2-5; 8 bases match TRBD2. The junction had 4 bases not matched to a gene; V was cut back by 2 bases and J by 2 bases. This CDR3 is 15 amino acids long. Germline V lookup: CDR1 MNHEY, CDR2 SVGAGI. DNA for the CDR3: TGTGCCAGCAGTTACGGAGCGGGGGAGCAAGAGACCCAGTACTTC. Protein product: CASSYGAGEQETQYF.

The J gene is TRBJ1-1, the V gene TRBV6-2 or TRBV6-3; D is unresolved. Looked up from germline, CDR1 is MNHEY and CDR2 is SVGEGT. V dropped 2 bases and J dropped 1 base, with 8 bases sitting between them. CDR3 length: 14 amino acids. The chain's CDR3 is CASSYPKPNTEAFF. For the CDR3, the DNA is TGTGCCAGCAGTTACCCGAAGCCGAACACTGAAGCTTTCTTT.

The genes are TRBV29-1 and TRBJ1-2; the match to TRBD1 covers 7 bases. Germline V lookup: CDR1 SQVTM, CDR2 ANQGSEA. V dropped 0 bases and J dropped 2; count of bases not matched to a gene: 3. The CDR3 sequence is 14 residues long. The CDR3 sequence: CSVEDRGQNYGYTF. Written as DNA, the CDR3 is TGCAGCGTTGAAGATCGGGGACAGAACTATGGCTACACCTTC.

The chain recombines TRBV29-1 with TRBJ2-5; D not certain. V lost 6 bases and J lost 2, with 10 bases in between. Per the germline V gene, CDR1 is SQVTM and CDR2 is ANQGSEA. CDR3 length equals 12 residues. The CDR3 is CSVRRLQETQYF. Written as DNA, the CDR3 is TGCAGCGTCCGGCGGCTACAAGAGACCCAGTACTTC.

A single count supports this clonotype. V and J are TRBV4-1 and TRBJ1-2, with D possibly being TRBD1 (6 bases). CDR1 and CDR2 from the germline V gene are MGHRA and YSYEKL. The V gene lost 3 bases and the J gene lost 3 bases, with 11 bases spanning the gap. The CDR3 is 14 amino acids. The DNA for the CDR3 is TGCGCCAGCAGCCAGGGGGCGCGGGACTATGGCTACACCTTC. Protein sequence: CASSQGARDYGYTF.

This clonotype was observed a few times. The chain carries TRBV27 and TRBJ2-1; D is undetermined. With 7 bases removed from V and 4 bases from J, the gap between germline ends came to 14 bases. The CDR3 runs to 14 residues. Germline-derived CDR1 and CDR2 are MNHEY and SMNVEV (reference sequence). For the CDR3, the DNA is TGTGCCAGCAACCCAGGACGAGGTTACAATGAGCAGTTCTTC. As protein: CASNPGRGYNEQFF.

The genes are TRBV7-9 and TRBJ1-6; D not resolved. CDR1 is SEHNR, CDR2 FQNEAQ, per germline (reference sequence). There are 16 residues in the CDR3. The V and J ends lost 2 bases and 7 bases respectively, with 15 bases between them. CDR3: CASSLQFPGTNSPLHF. The CDR3 region has the DNA TGTGCCAGCAGCTTACAATTTCCTGGAACGAATTCACCCCTCCACTTT.

This clonotype has a handful of counts. The chain is built from TRBV12-3 or TRBV12-4 and TRBJ2-7, with 7 bases matching TRBD1. This CDR3 has 14 amino acids. V was pared by 5 bases and J by 2 bases, with 6 bases of the junction left unmatched. The CDR3 protein is CASSGTAKTYEQYF. The CDR3 nucleotides are TGTGCCAGCAGTGGGACAGCTAAGACCTACGAGCAGTACTTC.

The rearrangement joins TRBV12-3 or TRBV12-4 to TRBJ2-1; D is ambiguous. Trimming pared 5 bases from V and 10 bases from J, leaving 12 bases between. This CDR3 comprises 12 residues. CDR3 loop: CASSGWPREQFF. Written as DNA, the CDR3 is TGTGCCAGCAGTGGGTGGCCTCGCGAGCAGTTCTTC.

This clonotype was recorded a few times. J is TRBJ1-4 and V is TRBV5-5, with D hard to call. Trimming left V 4 bases short and J 7 bases short, with 20 bases between. Germline lookup yields CDR1 SGHKS and CDR2 YYEKEE (reference sequence). The CDR3 spans 16 residues. The CDR3 sequence: CASSSNRASVPEKLFF. CDR3 bases: TGTGCCAGCAGCAGTAACCGGGCCAGTGTACCTGAAAAACTGTTTTTT.

This clonotype was seen a few times. The chain combines TRBV20-1 with TRBJ2-4; 10 positions match TRBD2. Losses at the gene ends were 0 bases for V and 2 bases for J; bases not matched to a gene: 7. The CDR3 spans 17 residues. Germline V gene lookup returns CDR1 DFQATT and CDR2 SNEGSKA (reference sequence). The CDR3 protein is CSARDQAGGRTKNIQYF. CDR3 DNA: TGCAGTGCTAGAGATCAAGCGGGGGGGCGTACCAAAAACATTCAGTACTTC.

The chain links TRBV12-3 or TRBV12-4 to TRBJ2-4; the match to TRBD1 covers 8 bases. The J call is doubtful: the DNA matches TRBJ2-7 better. The CDR3 has 16 residues. CDR3 sequence: CASYPDRGIDSYEQYF. The CDR3 DNA is TGTGCCAGCTATCCCGACAGGGGAATAGATTCCTACGAGCAGTACTTC.

This clonotype was observed a handful of times. The chain employs TRBV10-3 and TRBJ2-3, with D unresolved. V was clipped by 0 bases and J by 4 bases, with 5 bases between them. The germline V gene has CDR1 ENHRY and CDR2 SYGVKD. The CDR3 has 13 amino acids. CDR3 sequence (DNA): TGTGCCATCAGTGAGTCTACGGCAGATACGCAGTATTTT. This translates into CAISESTADTQYF.

In this sample, this clonotype turned up a few times. The rearrangement links TRBV4-3 to TRBJ2-3; D ambiguous. The CDR3 consists of 15 residues. Germline V gene data show CDR1 as LGHNA and CDR2 as YSLEER. The germline V and J ends were trimmed by 0 bases and 0 bases, with 7 bases remaining between them. CDR3 sequence: CASSQDGRSTDTQYF. CDR3 nucleotide sequence: TGCGCCAGCAGCCAAGATGGTCGTAGCACAGATACGCAGTATTTT.

The chain carries TRBV9 and TRBJ2-5, with D possibly being TRBD2 (6 bases). Trimming removed 3 bases at V and 1 base at J, with 13 bases between. This CDR3 contains 15 residues. Germline V lookup: CDR1 SGDLS, CDR2 YYNGEE. CDR3 amino acids: CASSASGRGQETQYF. For the CDR3, the DNA is TGTGCCAGCAGCGCCTCAGGGCGGGGCCAAGAGACCCAGTACTTC.

The chain has TRBV20-1 and TRBJ2-5; 8 bases line up with TRBD1. J was trimmed by 3 bases and V by 1 base; bases with no gene match: 10. The CDR3 has 16 amino acids. The V gene's germline CDR1 is DFQATT and CDR2 SNEGSKA (reference sequence). This CDR3 reads CSARGHGTGGKETQYF. CDR3 DNA: TGCAGTGCTAGAGGTCATGGGACAGGCGGAAAAGAGACCCAGTACTTC.

The J gene is TRBJ1-4, the V gene TRBV5-1, with unresolved D. With 4 bases removed from V and 5 bases from J, the gap between germline ends came to 12 bases. From germline, CDR1 is SGHRS and CDR2 YFSETQ. The CDR3 is made up of 14 amino acids. In nucleotides, the CDR3 is TGCGCCAGCAGCCCACACAAAGCGAATGAAAAACTGTTTTTT. This sequence encodes CASSPHKANEKLFF.

In its sample, this clonotype was seen a few times. The rearrangement uses TRBV10-3 and TRBJ2-3; 10 bases are shared with TRBD2. V gave up 0 bases and J gave up 2 bases; unmatched junction bases: 5. The CDR3 loop spans 17 amino acids. Germline loops: CDR1 ENHRY, CDR2 SYGVKD. The CDR3 is CAISESWLAGDTDTQYF. CDR3 nucleotide sequence: TGTGCCATCAGTGAGTCGTGGCTAGCGGGGGACACAGATACGCAGTATTTT.

The chain carries TRBV11-2 and TRBJ2-7, with unresolved D. Germline V CDR1 and CDR2: SGHAT, FQNNGV. The CDR3 spans 13 residues. The V end was cut by 5 bases, the J end by 2 bases, with 10 bases between. The CDR3 here is CASSPRQPYEQYF. As DNA, the CDR3 is TGTGCCAGCAGCCCCCGGCAGCCCTACGAGCAGTACTTC. The full variable domain, with the rest looked up from reference TRBV11-2 and TRBJ2-7, is EAGVAQSPRYKIIEKRQSVAFWCNPISGHATLYWYQQILGQGPKLLIQFQNNGVVDDSQLPKDRFSAERLKGVDSTLKIQPAKLEDSAVYLCASSPRQPYEQYFGPGTRLTVT.

This clonotype was observed a handful of times. The chain links TRBV7-3 to TRBJ2-6; D ambiguous. The CDR3 is 15 residues long. Germline V gene lookup returns CDR1 SGHTA and CDR2 FQGTGA. Deletions cut 5 bases from V and 1 base from J, with 9 bases between. CDR3 sequence: CASSPDPSGANVLTF. The DNA for the CDR3 is TGTGCCAGCAGCCCTGATCCTTCTGGGGCCAACGTCCTGACTTTC.

The chain is built from TRBV18 and TRBJ2-6; D is uncertain. Per the germline V gene, CDR1 is KGHSH and CDR2 is LQKENI. The CDR3 runs to 12 residues. The V gene lost 10 bases and the J gene lost 2 bases, with 6 bases spanning the gap. In DNA, the CDR3 is TGTGCCACTCTAGCTGGGGCCAACGTCCTGACTTTC. This translates into CATLAGANVLTF.

The chain links TRBV4-2 to TRBJ2-5, with D perhaps being TRBD1 or TRBD2 (5 bases each). The J call is doubtful: the DNA matches TRBJ2-7 better. The CDR3 contains 16 residues. In germline, CDR1 is LGHNA, CDR2 YNFKEQ. The DNA of the CDR3 is TGTGCCAGCAGCCAAGAGTGGCTGGGGGAAAACGGCGAGCAGTACTTC. It translates to CASSQEWLGENGEQYF.

This sequence joins TRBV20-1 and TRBJ2-7; 7 bases fit TRBD1. The better agreement between TRBJ2-5 and the DNA end casts doubt on the J call. This CDR3 has 14 amino acids. Germline V gene sequence: CDR1 DFQATT, CDR2 SNEGSKA (reference sequence). Here the CDR3 reads CSARRQGVVETQYF. The CDR3 nucleotides read TGCAGTGCGCGACGACAGGGAGTAGTAGAGACCCAGTACTTC.

The chain is built from TRBV20-1 and TRBJ2-4; no clear D. Germline values: CDR1 DFQATT, CDR2 SNEGSKA (reference sequence). Trimming removed 6 bases from V and 9 bases from J, with 18 bases in between. The CDR3 runs 13 residues. The CDR3 sequence is CSAPVVGLGIQYF. CDR3 DNA: TGCAGTGCCCCCGTTGTAGGGTTGGGCATTCAGTACTTC.

V and J are TRBV15 and TRBJ2-7; D gene unclear. Germline V gene lookup returns CDR1 LNHNV and CDR2 YYDKDF (reference sequence). The CDR3 sequence is 16 residues long. The V end lost 1 base, the J end lost 0 bases, and 13 bases lay between the germline ends. The CDR3 loop reads CATSRGGRLSSYEQYF. The CDR3 coding sequence is TGTGCCACCAGCAGAGGAGGCAGGTTATCCTCCTACGAGCAGTACTTC.

V usage is TRBV10-3 and J usage is TRBJ2-7; TRBD1 or TRBD2 may be the D gene (5 bases each). Gene TRBJ2-5 matches the end of the DNA better, so the J call may be wrong. The germline V gene has CDR1 ENHRY and CDR2 SYGVKD. The CDR3 is 12 amino acids. The CDR3 region is CAISSGTGTQYF. The CDR3 region has the DNA TGTGCCATCAGCTCAGGGACGGGGACCCAGTACTTC.

This clonotype was recorded once. J is TRBJ2-1 and V is TRBV28; D perhaps matches TRBD2 (6 bases). V was pared by 11 bases and J by 0 bases, with 14 bases between. Germline V gene lookup returns CDR1 MDHEN and CDR2 SYDVKM. This CDR3 is built from 14 residues. The CDR3, as DNA: TGTGCCGCAGTAGCGGCGAGCTCCTACAATGAGCAGTTCTTC. It encodes CAAVAASSYNEQFF. Complete variable domain (other parts from reference TRBV28 and TRBJ2-1): DVKVTQSSRYLVKRTGEKVFLECVQDMDHENMFWYRQDPGLGLRLIYFSYDVKMKEKGDIPEGYSVSREKKERFSLILESASTNQTSMYLCAAVAASSYNEQFFGPGTRLTVL.

The V and J genes are TRBV12-3 or TRBV12-4 and TRBJ2-1; D call uncertain. V lost 3 bases, J lost 5 bases, and 8 bases lay in between. CDR3 length: 13 amino acids. CDR3 DNA sequence: TGTGCCAGCAGTTTTGTCTCTCACAATGAGCAGTTCTTC. It encodes CASSFVSHNEQFF.

This chain connects TRBV7-3 to TRBJ2-3; the match to TRBD1 covers 8 bases. The CDR3 has 13 residues. Germline loops: CDR1 SGHTA, CDR2 FQGTGA. Unmatched junction bases numbered 3, after V lost 8 bases and J lost 2 bases. The CDR3 region is CASSGQVTDTQYF. The CDR3 DNA follows: TGTGCCAGCTCGGGACAGGTCACAGATACGCAGTATTTT.

This sequence joins TRBV5-5 and TRBJ2-5; D not resolved. Trimming pared 3 bases from V and 13 bases from J, leaving 16 bases between. The CDR3 spans 12 residues. The germline gives CDR1 SGHKS, CDR2 YYEKEE (reference sequence). CDR3 region: CASSSWALGWYF. CDR3 bases: TGTGCCAGCAGCTCGTGGGCCCTGGGTTGGTACTTC.